This T cell receptor beta chain derives from a study of cytotoxic CD8 clonotypes in ibrutinib-treated CLL. Across the study: The cohort had around 11 relapsed/refractory and over 14 treatment-naive patients, around 18 IGHV unmutated. A median about 11 months of treatment, range 6 to 36, preceded the collection of response samples.

The CDR3 has 15 amino acids. Trimming left V 3 bases short and J 2 bases short, with 13 bases between. The V gene's germline CDR1 is SNHLY and CDR2 FYNNEI. Sequencing was designed to attain a depth spanning 1 in 200,000 to 1 in 1 million T cells. Sequenced by immunoSEQ multiplex PCR; TCRdb stores in-frame clones only, minus some. The sample includes some 300,000 clones, just under 80% of them seen just once. This specimen consisted of PBMCs, obtained before ibrutinib treatment. This rearrangement joins TRBV2 to TRBJ1-1, with D possibly TRBD1 on 6 matching bases. The sequence was collected from a human donor with chronic lymphocytic leukemia. The CDR3, as DNA: TGTGCCAGCAGTGATCCTTGGACAGTAAACACTGAAGCTTTCTTT. It specifies CASSDPWTVNTEAFF.